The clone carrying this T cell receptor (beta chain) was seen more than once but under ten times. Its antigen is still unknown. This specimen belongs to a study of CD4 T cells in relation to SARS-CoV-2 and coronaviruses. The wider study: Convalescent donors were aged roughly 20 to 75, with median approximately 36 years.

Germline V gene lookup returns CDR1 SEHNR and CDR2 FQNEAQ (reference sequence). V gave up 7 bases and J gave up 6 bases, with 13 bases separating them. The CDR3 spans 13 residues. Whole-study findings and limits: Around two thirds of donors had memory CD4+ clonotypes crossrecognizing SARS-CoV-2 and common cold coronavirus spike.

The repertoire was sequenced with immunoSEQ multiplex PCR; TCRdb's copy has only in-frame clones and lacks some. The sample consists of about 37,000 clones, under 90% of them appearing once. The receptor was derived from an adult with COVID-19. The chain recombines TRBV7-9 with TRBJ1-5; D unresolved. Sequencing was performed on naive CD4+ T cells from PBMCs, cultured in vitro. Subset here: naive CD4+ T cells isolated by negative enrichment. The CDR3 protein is CASTFGFGQPQHF. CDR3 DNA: TGTGCCAGCACCTTCGGGTTTGGTCAGCCCCAGCATTTT.